Given below is one T cell receptor beta chain in context. This sample also contains other DNA sequences that code for the same CDR3. This specimen belongs to a study of shared clonotypes between healthy human individuals. Profiled with immunoSEQ multiplex PCR; TCRdb holds only in-frame clones, not every one. The repertoire holds around 2.5 million clones, with 80% to 95% as singletons. The length of the CDR3 is 11 residues. V was shortened by 6 bases and J by 6 bases, with 10 bases between the two germline ends. In germline, CDR1 is DFQATT, CDR2 SNEGSKA (reference sequence). This receptor was identified in a man younger than 30 in good health. Some clones in this sample may be carry-over from other donors' samples. This chain joins TRBV20-1 and TRBJ2-3; D unresolved. The sequencing input was naive CD4+ T cells from PBMCs. Subset reported: CD45RA+ positively selected. In DNA, the CDR3 is TGCAGTGCCACACGGGTGGATACGCAGTATTTT. It specifies CSATRVDTQYF.